These 28 T cell receptor beta chains were all obtained from the same sample, sequenced in a study of blood T cell repertoires in COVID-19. The data were produced by immunoSEQ multiplex PCR, yet TCRdb's version contains in-frame clones alone and is incomplete. The sample holds roughly 330,000 clones; approximately 90% are singletons and the top ten take approximately 9.9%. The sequenced sample was peripheral blood. These receptors were collected from a man under 40 with COVID-19, enrolled during active disease.

The chain is built from TRBV19 and TRBJ2-6; tentative D call: TRBD1 (5 bases). V lost 7 bases, J lost 1 base, and 11 bases lay in between. CDR1 and CDR2 (germline): LNHDA, SQIVND (reference sequence). This CDR3 spans 15 amino acids. CDR3 region: CASTDPGSGANVLTF. Here the CDR3 DNA reads TGTGCCAGTACTGACCCAGGGTCTGGGGCCAACGTCCTGACTTTC.

The J gene is TRBJ1-2, the V gene TRBV9; 11 bases are a match to TRBD1. V was clipped by 4 bases and J by 3 bases; unmatched bases: 11. The V gene's germline CDR1 is SGDLS and CDR2 YYNGEE. CDR3 length: 17 residues. The CDR3: CASSPPRGQGADYGYTF. The CDR3 nucleotides are TGTGCCAGCAGCCCCCCTCGCGGACAGGGGGCGGACTATGGCTACACCTTC.

The chain is built from TRBV11-2 and TRBJ2-7, with D possibly matching TRBD2 (6 bases). Germline assignment: CDR1 SGHAT and CDR2 FQNNGV. V was clipped by 3 bases and J by 1 base, with 13 bases between them. This CDR3 contains 15 residues. The CDR3 region has the DNA TGTGCCAGCAGCTTTGGGCTAGCGAGTTCCTACGAGCAGTACTTC. Its protein is CASSFGLASSYEQYF.

This rearrangement joins TRBV28 to TRBJ1-6; TRBD1 aligns across 7 bases. CDR3 length equals 15 residues. Germline assignment: CDR1 MDHEN and CDR2 SYDVKM. V shed 6 bases, J shed 4 bases, and the junction held 6 bases outside the gene matches. The CDR3 coding sequence is TGTGCCAGCAGCTGGAGGACAGGTTATAATTCACCCCTCCACTTT. Translation gives CASSWRTGYNSPLHF.

CDR3 DNA: TGTGCCACCAGACAGGGACTAACAGGGAGCGAGCAGTACTTC. Translating gives CATRQGLTGSEQYF. V usage is TRBV6-6 and J usage is TRBJ2-7; either TRBD1 or TRBD2 may fit D (7 bases each). Germline assignment: CDR1 MNHNY and CDR2 SVGAGI (reference sequence). The CDR3 is 14 residues long. The germline V and J ends were trimmed by 10 bases and 6 bases, with 22 bases remaining between them.

The rearrangement uses TRBV7-9 and TRBJ1-2, with 10 bases lining up with TRBD1. Per the germline V gene, CDR1 is SEHNR and CDR2 is FQNEAQ (reference sequence). The CDR3 is 14 residues long. J gave up 6 bases and V 5 bases, and 6 bases lay outside the gene matches. The CDR3 nucleotides are TGTGCCAGCAGCACCTCCGGGACAGGGGATGGCTACACCTTC. Its protein product is CASSTSGTGDGYTF.

This clone appeared once. The gene calls are TRBV5-1 and TRBJ2-1, with D uncertain. The V end lost 0 bases, the J end lost 2 bases, and 12 bases lay between the germline ends. CDR1 SGHRS and CDR2 YFSETQ come from the germline V gene. The CDR3 has 16 residues. CDR3 DNA sequence: TGCGCCAGCAGCTTGGTAGCTGGGTCCCCCTACAATGAGCAGTTCTTC. It yields the protein CASSLVAGSPYNEQFF.

This clone is a singleton in its sample. The rearrangement joins TRBV9 to TRBJ2-7; 11 positions match TRBD1. Germline-derived CDR1 and CDR2 are SGDLS and YYNGEE. J was trimmed by 3 bases and V by 2 bases; bases with no gene match: 4. This CDR3 region has 15 residues. The CDR3 DNA follows: TGTGCCAGCAGCGTCGCCGGGACAGGGGGCTACGAGCAGTACTTC. Translated: CASSVAGTGGYEQYF.

The rearrangement links TRBV12-5 to TRBJ2-1; 10 nucleotides match TRBD2. The CDR3 loop spans 14 amino acids. Unmatched junction bases numbered 4, after V lost 7 bases and J lost 4 bases. Germline V gene sequence: CDR1 LGHNT, CDR2 FRNRAP. As DNA, the CDR3 is TGTGCTAGTGCCCTAGCGGGAGTGTACAATGAGCAGTTCTTC. This sequence encodes CASALAGVYNEQFF.

A few counts support this clone. The chain uses TRBV13 and TRBJ1-2, with D possibly matching TRBD1 (5 bases). The CDR3 covers 15 residues. Germline lookup yields CDR1 PRHDT and CDR2 FYEKMQ (reference sequence). V lost 5 bases and J 0 bases, leaving 13 bases between the germline ends. The chain's CDR3 is CASSHPRGANYGYTF. The CDR3 DNA reads as TGTGCCAGCAGCCACCCTCGGGGGGCTAACTATGGCTACACCTTC.

This clone has a handful of counts. The chain links TRBV7-2 to TRBJ1-5, with D hard to call. V lost 1 base, J lost 1 base, and 8 bases lay in between. The CDR3 length is 15 residues. CDR1 is SGHTA and CDR2 is FQGNSA in the germline V gene. The CDR3 bases are TGTGCCAGCAGCTTAGGGGGAGAGAGCAATCAGCCCCAGCATTTT. Amino acid sequence: CASSLGGESNQPQHF.

The chain uses TRBV6-5 and TRBJ1-2; D might be TRBD1 (6 bases). Trimming stripped 5 bases from V and 8 bases from J, with 12 bases between. The V gene's germline CDR1 is MNHEY and CDR2 SVGAGI. This CDR3 is built from 12 residues. The CDR3 reads CASSLQGRGYTF. CDR3 coding DNA: TGTGCCAGCAGTCTCCAGGGGCGAGGCTACACCTTC.

The genes are TRBV27 and TRBJ2-1; D gene ambiguous. Germline CDR1 and CDR2: MNHEY and SMNVEV (reference sequence). Trimming took 4 bases from V and 7 from J, leaving 11 bases between them. The CDR3 runs 13 residues. The chain's CDR3 is CASSSLESNEQFF. The DNA of the CDR3 is TGTGCCAGCAGTTCTTTGGAGTCGAATGAGCAGTTCTTC.

The chain is built from TRBV9 and TRBJ2-2; 7 positions agree with TRBD2. There are 15 residues in the CDR3. CDR1 and CDR2 (germline): SGDLS, YYNGEE. V was pared by 4 bases and J by 7 bases, with 10 bases of the junction left unmatched. The CDR3 nucleotides read TGTGCCAGCAGCCCCCGGTGGGGGGGTGGCGGGGAGCTGTTTTTT. Translated: CASSPRWGGGGELFF.

Points on this clone: Other DNA sequences in this sample translate to the same CDR3. The chain joins TRBV27 to TRBJ2-7; no reliable D call. Trimming removed 4 bases at V and 2 bases at J, with 6 bases between. Germline loops: CDR1 MNHEY, CDR2 SMNVEV (reference sequence). The CDR3 consists of 12 residues. CDR3: CASSSSPYEQYF. In nucleotides, the CDR3 is TGTGCCAGCAGTTCTTCCCCCTACGAGCAGTACTTC.

The V call is TRBV11-2, the J call TRBJ2-7; D gene uncertain. Trimming shortened V by 6 bases and J by 0 bases, and 9 bases separated the two germline ends. Germline CDR1 SGHAT, CDR2 FQNNGV. The CDR3 extends over 13 amino acids. Here the CDR3 reads CASRPYSSYEQYF. Written as DNA, the CDR3 is TGTGCCAGCAGGCCCTATAGCTCCTACGAGCAGTACTTC.

The chain couples TRBV2 to TRBJ1-5; D is possibly TRBD1 (6 bases). CDR1 and CDR2 (germline): SNHLY, FYNNEI. This CDR3 is built from 14 residues. The V and J ends lost 8 bases and 2 bases respectively, with 13 bases between them. CDR3 in amino acids: CASYTGFGNQPQHF. CDR3 DNA sequence: TGTGCCAGCTACACAGGGTTTGGCAATCAGCCCCAGCATTTT.

The rearrangement joins TRBV19 to TRBJ2-1; 10 nucleotides match TRBD2. Germline CDR1 reads LNHDA; CDR2 reads SQIVND (reference sequence). CDR3 size: 16 residues. V was clipped by 7 bases and J by 3 bases; unmatched bases: 9. CDR3 region: CASTVTTSGNYNEQFF. CDR3 in DNA: TGTGCCAGTACCGTAACTACTAGCGGGAACTACAATGAGCAGTTCTTC. Complete variable domain (other parts from reference TRBV19 and TRBJ2-1): DGGITQSPKYLFRKEGQNVTLSCEQNLNHDAMYWYRQDPGQGLRLIYYSQIVNDFQKGDIAEGYSVSREKKESFPLTVTSAQKNPTAFYLCASTVTTSGNYNEQFFGPGTRLTVL.

The V gene is TRBV21-1, the J gene TRBJ2-7; no DNA check was done on the table's D call, TRBD2. TRBV21-1 is designated a pseudogene. The CDR3 runs to 13 residues. CDR3 region: CATLHLRSYEQYF. The DNA of the CDR3 is TGTGCCACCCTACATCTTCGGAGTTACGAGCAGTACTTC.

The rearrangement links TRBV27 to TRBJ2-5; no clear D gene. Germline-derived CDR1 and CDR2 are MNHEY and SMNVEV (reference sequence). V was trimmed by 1 base and J by 2 bases, leaving 8 bases between them. The CDR3 contains 14 residues. For the CDR3, the DNA is TGTGCCAGCAGTTTATATGGCAGACAAGAGACCCAGTACTTC. As protein: CASSLYGRQETQYF.

This clone was seen a single time. The CDR3 is CASSQEWRLNIQYF. CDR3 DNA: TGTGCCAGCAGCCAAGAGTGGCGACTTAACATTCAGTACTTC. The chain combines TRBV3-1 (or the pseudogene TRBV3-2) with TRBJ2-4, with D uncertain. Between the trimmed V and J ends, which lost 0 bases and 7 bases, there was a span of 10 bases. The CDR3 runs to 14 residues. Germline V gene sequence: CDR1 LGHDT, CDR2 YNNKEL (reference sequence).

V is TRBV4-2 and J is TRBJ2-1; 9 bases line up with TRBD2. V was clipped by 4 bases and J by 5 bases; unmatched bases: 9. CDR1 and CDR2 from the germline V gene are LGHNA and YNFKEQ. This CDR3 is built from 16 residues. The DNA for the CDR3 is TGTGCCAGCAGCCCCCTCGGGCTAGCGGGAAACAATGAGCAGTTCTTC. Its translation: CASSPLGLAGNNEQFF.

J is TRBJ2-3 and V is TRBV5-4; 7 bases agree with TRBD1. CDR1 SGHNT and CDR2 YYREEE come from the germline V gene (reference sequence). The CDR3 length is 13 residues. Trimming took 4 bases from V and 5 from J; bases not matched to a gene: 4. The CDR3 spells CASSSTGVDTQYF. CDR3 in DNA: TGTGCCAGCAGCAGCACAGGGGTAGATACGCAGTATTTT.

The rearrangement links TRBV21-1 to TRBJ1-5. TRBV21-1 is a known pseudogene. The CDR3 extends over 18 amino acids. The CDR3 nucleotides read TGTGCCAGCAGCAAACCCCCCTCGGGTGACGGTAGCAATCAGCCCCAGCATTTT. Its protein is CASSKPPSGDGSNQPQHF.

The rearrangement joins TRBV7-2 to TRBJ2-7; TRBD2 is a possible D gene (6 bases). There are 14 residues in the CDR3. Trimming removed 6 bases at V and 0 bases at J, with 12 bases between. Germline V CDR1 and CDR2: SGHTA, FQGNSA. The CDR3 reads CASRVGGSSYEQYF. The CDR3 nucleotides are TGTGCCAGCAGAGTGGGGGGAAGCTCCTACGAGCAGTACTTC. Variable domain in full (rest from reference TRBV7-2 and TRBJ2-7): GAGVSQSPSNKVTEKGKDVELRCDPISGHTALYWYRQSLGQGLEFLIYFQGNSAPDKSGLPSDRFSAERTGGSVSTLTIQRTQQEDSAVYLCASRVGGSSYEQYFGPGTRLTVT.

This chain uses TRBV3-1 (or the pseudogene TRBV3-2) with TRBJ2-3; TRBD2 matches at 9 bases. Per the germline V gene, CDR1 is LGHDT and CDR2 is YNNKEL (reference sequence). J gave up 0 bases and V 1 base, and 11 bases lay outside the gene matches. CDR3 length: 19 amino acids. This chain's CDR3 is CASSQVLASGAPSTDTQYF. CDR3 nucleotide sequence: TGTGCCAGCAGCCAAGTGTTGGCTAGCGGGGCCCCTAGCACAGATACGCAGTATTTT.

V usage is TRBV4-1 and J usage is TRBJ2-7; D perhaps matches TRBD1 (6 bases). The V end lost 5 bases, the J end lost 0 bases, and 14 bases lay between the germline ends. CDR1 and CDR2 (germline): MGHRA, YSYEKL. CDR3 length: 15 amino acids. The CDR3 loop is CASSDPTGPSYEQYF. The CDR3, as DNA: TGCGCCAGCAGCGATCCAACAGGGCCCTCCTACGAGCAGTACTTC.

This clone was picked up one time. V is TRBV3-1 (or the pseudogene TRBV3-2) and J is TRBJ2-5; 7 bases align to TRBD2. Germline V gene data show CDR1 as LGHDT and CDR2 as YNNKEL (reference sequence). The CDR3 length is 13 residues. V dropped 1 base and J dropped 5; count of bases not matched to a gene: 1. CDR3 sequence: CASSQGAGETQYF. The CDR3 bases are TGTGCCAGCAGCCAAGGAGCGGGGGAGACCCAGTACTTC.